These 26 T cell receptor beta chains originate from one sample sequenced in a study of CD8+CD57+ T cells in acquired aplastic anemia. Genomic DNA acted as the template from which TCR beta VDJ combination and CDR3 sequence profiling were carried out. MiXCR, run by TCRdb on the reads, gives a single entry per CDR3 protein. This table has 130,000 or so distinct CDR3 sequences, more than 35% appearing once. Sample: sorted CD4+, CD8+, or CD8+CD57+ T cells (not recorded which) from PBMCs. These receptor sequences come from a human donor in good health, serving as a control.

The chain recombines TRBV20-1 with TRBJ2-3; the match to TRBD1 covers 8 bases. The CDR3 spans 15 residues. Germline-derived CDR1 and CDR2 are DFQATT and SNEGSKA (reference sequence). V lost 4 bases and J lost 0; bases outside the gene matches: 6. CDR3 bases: TGCAGTGCTAACACAGGGGGATGGAGCACAGATACGCAGTATTTT. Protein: CSANTGGWSTDTQYF.

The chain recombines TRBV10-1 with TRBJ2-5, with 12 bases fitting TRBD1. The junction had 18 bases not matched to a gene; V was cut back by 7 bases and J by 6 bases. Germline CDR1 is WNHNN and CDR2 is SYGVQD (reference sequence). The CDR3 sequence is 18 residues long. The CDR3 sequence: CASTTEADGTGGRKTQYF. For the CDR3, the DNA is TGCGCCAGCACCACGGAGGCAGACGGGACAGGGGGCAGGAAGACCCAGTACTTC.

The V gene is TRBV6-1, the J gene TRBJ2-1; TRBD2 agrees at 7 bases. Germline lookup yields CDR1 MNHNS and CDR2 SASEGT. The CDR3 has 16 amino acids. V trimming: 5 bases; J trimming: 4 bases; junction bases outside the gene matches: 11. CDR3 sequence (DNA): TGTGCCAGCAGTCCGTCGGGGGGTTCCAGATACAATGAGCAGTTCTTC. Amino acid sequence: CASSPSGGSRYNEQFF.

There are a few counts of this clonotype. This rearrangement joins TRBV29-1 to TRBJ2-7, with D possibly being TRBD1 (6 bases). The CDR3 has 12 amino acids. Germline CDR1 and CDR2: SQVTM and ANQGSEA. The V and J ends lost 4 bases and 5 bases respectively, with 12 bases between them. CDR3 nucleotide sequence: TGCAGCGTTGCAGGGGCAACGAACGAGCAGTACTTC. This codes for CSVAGATNEQYF.

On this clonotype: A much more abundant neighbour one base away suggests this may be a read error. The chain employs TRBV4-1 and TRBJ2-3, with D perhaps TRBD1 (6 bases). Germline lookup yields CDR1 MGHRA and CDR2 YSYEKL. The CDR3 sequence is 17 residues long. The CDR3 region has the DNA TGCGCCAGCAGCCTTCTGATCCGGGACAAGTTCACAGATACGCTGTATTTT. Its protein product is CASSLLIRDKFTDTLYF.

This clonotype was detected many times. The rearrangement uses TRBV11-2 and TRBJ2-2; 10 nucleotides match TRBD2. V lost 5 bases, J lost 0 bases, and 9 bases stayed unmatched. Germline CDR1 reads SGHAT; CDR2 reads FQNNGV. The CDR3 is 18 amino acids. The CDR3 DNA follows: TGTGCCAGCAGCCGCAAATTTAGCGGGAGGCCGAACACCGGGGAGCTGTTTTTT. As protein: CASSRKFSGRPNTGELFF. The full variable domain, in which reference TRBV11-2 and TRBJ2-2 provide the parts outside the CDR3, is EAGVAQSPRYKIIEKRQSVAFWCNPISGHATLYWYQQILGQGPKLLIQFQNNGVVDDSQLPKDRFSAERLKGVDSTLKIQPAKLEDSAVYLCASSRKFSGRPNTGELFFGEGSRLTVL.

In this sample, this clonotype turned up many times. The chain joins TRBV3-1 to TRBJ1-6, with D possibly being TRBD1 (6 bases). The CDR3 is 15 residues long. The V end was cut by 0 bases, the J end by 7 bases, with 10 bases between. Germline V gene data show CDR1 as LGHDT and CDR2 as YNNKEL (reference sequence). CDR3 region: CASSQDFTGNSPLHF. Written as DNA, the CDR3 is TGTGCCAGCAGCCAAGATTTTACAGGGAATTCACCCCTCCACTTT.

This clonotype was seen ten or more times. In DNA, the CDR3 is TGTGCCACCCTCCCGGTTCTTGCCAATGAGCAGTTCTTC. Protein: CATLPVLANEQFF. This chain joins TRBV6-1 and TRBJ2-1, with D hard to call. The CDR3 is made up of 13 amino acids. The germline CDR1 and CDR2 sequences are MNHNS and SASEGT. Between the trimmed V and J ends, which lost 10 bases and 6 bases, there was a span of 16 bases.

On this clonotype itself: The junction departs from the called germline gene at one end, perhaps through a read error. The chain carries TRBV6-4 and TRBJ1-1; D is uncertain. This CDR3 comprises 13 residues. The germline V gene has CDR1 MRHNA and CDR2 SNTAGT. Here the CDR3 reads CASVTFLNTEALF. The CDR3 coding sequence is TGTGCCAGCGTGACGTTCTTGAACACTGAAGCTCTCTTT.

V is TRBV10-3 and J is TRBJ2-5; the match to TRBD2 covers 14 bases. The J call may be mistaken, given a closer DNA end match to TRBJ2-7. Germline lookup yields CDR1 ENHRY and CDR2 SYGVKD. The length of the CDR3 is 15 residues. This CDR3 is CAISGTSGGSYEQYF. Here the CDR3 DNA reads TGTGCCATCAGTGGGACTAGCGGGGGGTCGTACGAGCAGTACTTC.

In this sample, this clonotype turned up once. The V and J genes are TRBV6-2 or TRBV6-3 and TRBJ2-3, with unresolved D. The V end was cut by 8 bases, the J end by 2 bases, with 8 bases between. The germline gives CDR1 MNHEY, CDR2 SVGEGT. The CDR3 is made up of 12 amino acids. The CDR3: CASPWPTDTQYF. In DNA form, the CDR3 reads TGTGCCAGCCCCTGGCCCACAGATACGCAGTATTTT.

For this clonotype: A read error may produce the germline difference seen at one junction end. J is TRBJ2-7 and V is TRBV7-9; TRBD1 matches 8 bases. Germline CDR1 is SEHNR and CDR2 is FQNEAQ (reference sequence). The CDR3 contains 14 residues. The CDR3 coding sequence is TGTGCCAGCAGCCGCGACAGGGGATCCTACGAGCAATACTTC. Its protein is CASSRDRGSYEQYF.

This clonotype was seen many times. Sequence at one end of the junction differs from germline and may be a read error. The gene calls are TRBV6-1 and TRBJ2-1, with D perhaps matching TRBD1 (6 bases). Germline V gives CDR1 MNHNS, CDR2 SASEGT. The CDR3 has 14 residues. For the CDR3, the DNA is TGTGCCAGCAGTCAGGGGTCCCCCTACCATGAGCAGTTCTTC. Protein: CASSQGSPYHEQFF.

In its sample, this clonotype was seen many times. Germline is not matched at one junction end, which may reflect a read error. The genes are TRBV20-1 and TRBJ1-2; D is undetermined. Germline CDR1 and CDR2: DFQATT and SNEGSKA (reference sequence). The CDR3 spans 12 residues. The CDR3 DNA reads TGCAGTGCCAGAGTCGGAGGAGGCGGCTACACCTTC. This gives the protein CSARVGGGGYTF.

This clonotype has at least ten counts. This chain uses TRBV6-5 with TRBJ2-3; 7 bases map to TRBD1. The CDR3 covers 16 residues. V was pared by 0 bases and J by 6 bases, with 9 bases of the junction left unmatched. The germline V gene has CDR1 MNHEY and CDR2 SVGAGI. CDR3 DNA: TGTGCCAGCAGTTACTCGTTGACAGGGTGGACGGATACGCAGTATTTT. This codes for CASSYSLTGWTDTQYF.

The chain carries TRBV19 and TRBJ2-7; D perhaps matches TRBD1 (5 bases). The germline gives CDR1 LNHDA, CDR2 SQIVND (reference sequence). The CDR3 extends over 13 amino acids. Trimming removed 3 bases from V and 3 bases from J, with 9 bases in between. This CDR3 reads CASSMARDYEQYF. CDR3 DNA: TGTGCCAGTAGTATGGCCAGGGACTACGAGCAGTACTTC.

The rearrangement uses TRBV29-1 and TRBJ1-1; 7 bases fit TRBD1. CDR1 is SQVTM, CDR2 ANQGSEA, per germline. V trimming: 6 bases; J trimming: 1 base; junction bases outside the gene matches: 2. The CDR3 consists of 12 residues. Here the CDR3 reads CSVGDRNTEAFF. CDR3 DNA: TGCAGCGTGGGGGACAGGAACACTGAAGCTTTCTTT.

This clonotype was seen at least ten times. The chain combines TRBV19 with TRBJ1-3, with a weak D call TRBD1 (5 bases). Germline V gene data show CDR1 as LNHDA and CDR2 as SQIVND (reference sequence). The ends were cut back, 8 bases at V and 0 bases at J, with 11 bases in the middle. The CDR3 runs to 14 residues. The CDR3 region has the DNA TGTGCCAGTGATACAGGATACTCTGGAAACACCATATATTTT. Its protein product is CASDTGYSGNTIYF.

This CDR3 is CASRPGLRENSPLHF. In DNA form, the CDR3 reads TGTGCCAGCCGACCTGGACTGAGGGAAAATTCACCCCTCCACTTT. The rearrangement links TRBV18 to TRBJ1-6; D is uncertain. Germline CDR1 and CDR2: KGHSH and LQKENI. The length of the CDR3 is 15 residues. The V and J ends lost 8 bases and 7 bases respectively, with 18 bases between them.

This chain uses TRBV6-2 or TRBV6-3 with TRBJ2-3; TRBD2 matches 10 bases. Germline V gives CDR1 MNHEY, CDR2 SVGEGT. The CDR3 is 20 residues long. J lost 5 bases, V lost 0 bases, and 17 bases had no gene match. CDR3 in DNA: TGTGCCAGCAGTTACTCGTATCTAGCGGGGGAGTCCCTTGGAGTAGATACGCAGTATTTT. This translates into CASSYSYLAGESLGVDTQYF.

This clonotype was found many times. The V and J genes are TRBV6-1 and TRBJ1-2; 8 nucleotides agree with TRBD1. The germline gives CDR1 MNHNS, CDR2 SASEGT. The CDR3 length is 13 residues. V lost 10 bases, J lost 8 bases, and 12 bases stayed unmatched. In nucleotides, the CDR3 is TGTGCCATCAGAGGCAGGGGGCTCTGGGGCTACACCTTC. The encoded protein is CAIRGRGLWGYTF.

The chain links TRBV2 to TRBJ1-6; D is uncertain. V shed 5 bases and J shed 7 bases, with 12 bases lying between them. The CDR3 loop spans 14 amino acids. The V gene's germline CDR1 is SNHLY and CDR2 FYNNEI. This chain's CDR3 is CASSRTLANSPLHF. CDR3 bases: TGTGCCAGCAGTCGTACATTGGCGAATTCACCCCTCCACTTT.

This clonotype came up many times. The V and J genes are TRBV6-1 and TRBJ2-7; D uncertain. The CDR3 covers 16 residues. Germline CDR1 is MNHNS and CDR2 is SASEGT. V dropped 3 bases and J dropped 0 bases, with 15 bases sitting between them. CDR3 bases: TGTGCCAGCAGTGACCATGCGTCGGGCCTCTCCTACGAGCAGTACTTC. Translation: CASSDHASGLSYEQYF.

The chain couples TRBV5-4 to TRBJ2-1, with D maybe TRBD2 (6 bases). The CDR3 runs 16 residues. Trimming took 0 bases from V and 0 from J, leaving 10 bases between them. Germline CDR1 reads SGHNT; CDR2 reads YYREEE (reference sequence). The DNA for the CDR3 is TGTGCCAGCAGCTTGGGGGGCGGGAACTCCTACAATGAGCAGTTCTTC. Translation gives CASSLGGGNSYNEQFF. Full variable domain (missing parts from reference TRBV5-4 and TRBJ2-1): ETGVTQSPTHLIKTRGQQVTLRCSSQSGHNTVSWYQQALGQGPQFIFQYYREEENGRGNFPPRFSGLQFPNYSSELNVNALELDDSALYLCASSLGGGNSYNEQFFGPGTRLTVL.

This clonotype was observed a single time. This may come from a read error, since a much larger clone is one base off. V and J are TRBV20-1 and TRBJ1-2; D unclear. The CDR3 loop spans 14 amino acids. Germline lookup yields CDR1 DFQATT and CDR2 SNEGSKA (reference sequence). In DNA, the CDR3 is TGCCGTGCTCGTACGGGTTATTCCCCCGATGGCTACACCTTC. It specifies CRARTGYSPDGYTF.

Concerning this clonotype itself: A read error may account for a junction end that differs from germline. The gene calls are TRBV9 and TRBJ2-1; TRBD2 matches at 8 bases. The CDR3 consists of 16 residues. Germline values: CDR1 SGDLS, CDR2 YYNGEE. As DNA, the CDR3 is TGTACCAGCAGCCCCCCGGGCACTAGCGGCTACAATGAGCAGTTCTTC. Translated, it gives CTSSPPGTSGYNEQFF.